A selection of T cell receptor beta chains follows, all from one sample in a study of preoperative IRX-2 immunotherapy in early breast cancer. Some clones are missing from TCRdb's copy, which holds only in-frame ones; the method was immunoSEQ multiplex PCR. In the table there are tens of thousands of clones, 75% to 80% of which are singletons. The specimen was lymph node tissue, collected before IRX-2 immunotherapy. All receptors come from a human donor with breast cancer. Both conserved end residues are part of each CDR3. Fields, in order: J gene, clone size, V gene, D gene, CDR3 DNA, CDR3 protein. D genes are given only for firm matches. Clone size, where shown, is once, few, many, or a class for clones that have expanded.

TRBJ2-7 NA TRBV12-5 NA TGTGCCAGACTGAACAGTAGCCTGTACGAGCAGTACTTC CARLNSSLYEQYF
TRBJ1-2 NA TRBV11-3 TRBD1 TGTGCCAGCAGCTTGGGGACAGGGGGACATGGCTACACCTTC CASSLGTGGHGYTF
TRBJ1-1 NA TRBV11-3 NA TGTGCCAGCAGCCGAGTGGGGCCGATGAACACTGAAGCTTTCTTT CASSRVGPMNTEAFF
TRBJ1-5 NA TRBV5-1 NA TGCGCCAGCAGCTTGGGTGTCGGGACTAGCAATCAGCCCCAGCATTTT CASSLGVGTSNQPQHF
TRBJ2-3 few TRBV11-3 NA TGTGCCAGCAGCCTTCTTCCTCTAGAAGGCACAGATACGCAGTATTTT CASSLLPLEGTDTQYF
TRBJ2-1 few TRBV6-8 TRBD1 TGTGCCATCAACGGACAGGCAGCGGATGAGCAGTTCTTC CAINGQAADEQFF
TRBJ2-2 once TRBV18 TRBD1 TGTGCCAGCTCCCTCGGACAGGGGCACACCGGGGAGCTGTTTTTT CASSLGQGHTGELFF
TRBJ1-1 few TRBV23-1 TRBD1 TGCGCCAGCAGCCGAGACAGGGTTCTGAACACTGAAGCTTTCTTT CASSRDRVLNTEAFF
TRBJ2-7 NA TRBV6-8 TRBD1 TGTGCCAGCAGTTACGGGGACAGGTCCGACGAGCAGTACTTC CASSYGDRSDEQYF
TRBJ1-6 NA TRBV6-8 NA TGTGCCATCAGTGTAGGGGGGAATTCACCCCTCCACTTT CAISVGGNSPLHF
TRBJ2-4 NA TRBV27 NA TGTGCCAGCAGCCCCCTGGGGGTGGGCAAAAACATTCAGTACTTC CASSPLGVGKNIQYF
TRBJ2-3 NA TRBV30 NA TGTGCCTGGATGCCTGCGGGGTCCACAGATACGCAGTATTTT CAWMPAGSTDTQYF
TRBJ1-5 NA TRBV10-3 NA TGTGCCATCAGTGAGTCCGACGGGGGGGCTAGCAATCAGCCCCAGCATTTT CAISESDGGASNQPQHF
TRBJ2-5 NA TRBV6-8 TRBD1 TGTGCCAGCAGGCCCACAGGGGGTATGAGTCCCCAGTACTTC CASRPTGGMSPQYF
TRBJ2-7 NA TRBV28 NA TGTGCCAGCAGCCGACAGACCTACGAGCAGTACTTC CASSRQTYEQYF
TRBJ2-6 few TRBV11-3 TRBD1 TGTGCCAGCAGCGAACAGGGGACTGGGGCCAACGTCCTGACTTTC CASSEQGTGANVLTF
TRBJ1-6 few TRBV10-2 NA TGCGCCAGCAGTGGACTCTGGAGGAGTAAATCACCGGTAGGTAATTCACCCCTCCACTTT CASSGLWRSKSPVGNSPLHF
TRBJ1-4 NA TRBV11-3 NA TGTGCCAGCAGCTTAGTCTCATCTAATGAAAAACTGTTTTTT CASSLVSSNEKLFF
TRBJ1-1 NA TRBV23-1 TRBD1 TGCGCCAGCAAGGGACAGGGGAACACTGAAGCTTTCTTT CASKGQGNTEAFF
TRBJ2-3 NA TRBV29-1 NA TGCAGCGTTGAATACAGCAATTTCTATAGCACAGATACGCAGTATTTT CSVEYSNFYSTDTQYF
TRBJ1-4 once TRBV5-1 NA TGCGCCAGCAGCTCCGGAGTGACGGGTGTAGGGGAAAAACTGTTTTTT CASSSGVTGVGEKLFF
TRBJ1-5 NA TRBV6-8 NA TGTGCCAGCAGTTTTGGGGGAAGCAATCAGCCCCAGCATTTT CASSFGGSNQPQHF
TRBJ1-5 NA TRBV6-1 TRBD1 TGTGCCAGCAGTGAAGGACAGGGCCATCAGCCCCAGCATTTT CASSEGQGHQPQHF
TRBJ1-2 NA TRBV19 NA TGTGCCAGTAGCCTCCAGGGGACGGGGCCTGGCTACACCTTC CASSLQGTGPGYTF
TRBJ1-5 NA TRBV11-3 TRBD1 TGTGCCAGCAGCGGGCAACAGGGGGGAAGCAATCAGCCCCAGCATTTT CASSGQQGGSNQPQHF
TRBJ2-6 NA TRBV28 NA TGTGCCAGCAGTTTTTCTAGGGCTGGGGCCAACGTCCTGACTTTC CASSFSRAGANVLTF
TRBJ2-5 NA TRBV29-1 NA TGCAGCGTTGACCGGGGGTCCCAAGAGACCCAGTACTTC CSVDRGSQETQYF
TRBJ1-5 once TRBV19 NA TGTGCCAGTAGTAGGGAGGCTATAGGGGATCAGCCCCAGCATTTT CASSREAIGDQPQHF
TRBJ2-1 NA TRBV6-7 NA TGTGCCAGCAGTAGTACCGACAGGAGTGGGAATGAGCAGTTCTTC CASSSTDRSGNEQFF
TRBJ1-6 few TRBV6-8 NA TGTGCCATCAGGGCTACAGCGGGAGATAATTCACCCCTCCACTTT CAIRATAGDNSPLHF
TRBJ1-5 NA TRBV19 TRBD1 TGTGCCAGTAGACGACAGGGTGATAATCAGCCCCAGCATTTT CASRRQGDNQPQHF
TRBJ1-5 NA TRBV6-8 NA TGTGCCAGCAGTTACTCGCGGGGGACCGGCAATCAGCCCCAGCATTTT CASSYSRGTGNQPQHF
TRBJ1-1 NA TRBV11-3 TRBD1 TGTGCCAGCAGCTTAAGTGGTATCAGGGGGGTGAACACTGAAGCTTTCTTT CASSLSGIRGVNTEAFF
TRBJ2-7 NA TRBV28 TRBD1 TGTGCCAGCAGTGACGAGAGGGGGCTTTCCTACGAGCAGTACTTC CASSDERGLSYEQYF
TRBJ1-2 NA TRBV11-3 NA TGTGCCAGCAGCTTTCCCCGTGGTGGGGGCAGTACGTTTGATGGCTACACCTTC CASSFPRGGGSTFDGYTF